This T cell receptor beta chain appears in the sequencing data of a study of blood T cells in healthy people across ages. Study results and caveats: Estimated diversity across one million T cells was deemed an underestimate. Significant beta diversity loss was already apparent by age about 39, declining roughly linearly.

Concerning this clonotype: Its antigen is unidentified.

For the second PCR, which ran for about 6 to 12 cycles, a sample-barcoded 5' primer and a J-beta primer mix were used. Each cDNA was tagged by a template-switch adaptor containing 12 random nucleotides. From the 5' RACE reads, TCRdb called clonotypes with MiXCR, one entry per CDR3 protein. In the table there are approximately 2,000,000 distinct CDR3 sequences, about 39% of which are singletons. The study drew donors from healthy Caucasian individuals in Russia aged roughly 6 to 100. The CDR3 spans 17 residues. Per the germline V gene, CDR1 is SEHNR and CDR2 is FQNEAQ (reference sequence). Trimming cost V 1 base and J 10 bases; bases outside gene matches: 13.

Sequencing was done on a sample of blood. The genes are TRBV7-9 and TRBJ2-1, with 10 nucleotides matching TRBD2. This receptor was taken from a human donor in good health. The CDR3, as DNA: TGTGCCAGCAGCTTAGTTTCGTCGAGCGGGGGGGCATGGGAGCAGTTCTTC. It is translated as CASSLVSSSGGAWEQFF.